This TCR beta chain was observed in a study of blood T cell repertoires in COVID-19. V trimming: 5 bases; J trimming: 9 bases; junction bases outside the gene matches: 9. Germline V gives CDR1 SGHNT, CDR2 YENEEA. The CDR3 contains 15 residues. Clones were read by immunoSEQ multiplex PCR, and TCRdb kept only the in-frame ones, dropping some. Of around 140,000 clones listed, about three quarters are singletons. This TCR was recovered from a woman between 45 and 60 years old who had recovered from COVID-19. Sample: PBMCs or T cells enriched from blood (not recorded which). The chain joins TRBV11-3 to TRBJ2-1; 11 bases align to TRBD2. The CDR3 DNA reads TGTGCCAGCAGCAGGACCGGGACTAGCGGAATTGAGCAGTTCTTC. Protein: CASSRTGTSGIEQFF. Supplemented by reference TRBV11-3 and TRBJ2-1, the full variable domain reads EAGVVQSPRYKIIEKKQPVAFWCNPISGHNTLYWYLQNLGQGPELLIRYENEEAVDDSQLPKDRFSAERLKGVDSTLKIQPAELGDSAVYLCASSRTGTSGIEQFFGPGTRLTVL.